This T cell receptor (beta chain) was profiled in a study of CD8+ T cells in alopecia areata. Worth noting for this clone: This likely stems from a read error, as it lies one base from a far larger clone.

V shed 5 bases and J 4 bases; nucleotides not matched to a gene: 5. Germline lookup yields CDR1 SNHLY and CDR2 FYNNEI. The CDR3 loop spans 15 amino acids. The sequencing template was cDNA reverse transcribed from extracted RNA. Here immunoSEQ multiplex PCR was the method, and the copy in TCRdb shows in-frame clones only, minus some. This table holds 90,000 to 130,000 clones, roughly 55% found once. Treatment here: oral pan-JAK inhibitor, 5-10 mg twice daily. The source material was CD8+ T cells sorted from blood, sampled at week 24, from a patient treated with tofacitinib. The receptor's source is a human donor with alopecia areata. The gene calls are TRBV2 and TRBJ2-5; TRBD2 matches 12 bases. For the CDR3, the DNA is TGTGCCAGCAGTTACTCTAGCGGGGGGGCAGAGACCCAGTACTTC. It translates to CASSYSSGGAETQYF.